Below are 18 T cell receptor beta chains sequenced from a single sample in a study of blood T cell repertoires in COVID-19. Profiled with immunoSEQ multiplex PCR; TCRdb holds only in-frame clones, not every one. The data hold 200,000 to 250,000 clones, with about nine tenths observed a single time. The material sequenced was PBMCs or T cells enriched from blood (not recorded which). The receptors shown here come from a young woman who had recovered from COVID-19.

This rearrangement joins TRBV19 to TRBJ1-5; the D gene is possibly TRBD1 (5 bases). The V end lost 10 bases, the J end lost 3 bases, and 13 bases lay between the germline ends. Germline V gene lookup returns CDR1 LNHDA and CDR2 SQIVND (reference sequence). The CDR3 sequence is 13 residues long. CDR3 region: CATGGGNNQPQHF. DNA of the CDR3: TGTGCCACTGGGGGGGGTAACAATCAGCCCCAGCATTTT.

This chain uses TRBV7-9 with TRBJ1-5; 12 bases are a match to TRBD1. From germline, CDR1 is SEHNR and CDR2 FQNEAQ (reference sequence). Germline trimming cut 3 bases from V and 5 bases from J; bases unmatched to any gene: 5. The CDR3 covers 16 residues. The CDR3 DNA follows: TGTGCCAGCAGCTTGTGGGACAGGGGGCCCTATCAGCCCCAGCATTTT. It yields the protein CASSLWDRGPYQPQHF.

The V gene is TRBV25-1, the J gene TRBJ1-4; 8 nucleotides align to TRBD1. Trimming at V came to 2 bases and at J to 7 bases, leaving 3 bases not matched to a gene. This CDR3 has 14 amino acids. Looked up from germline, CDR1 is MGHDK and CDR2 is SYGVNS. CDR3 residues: CASSESRGREKLFF. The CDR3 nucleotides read TGTGCCAGCAGTGAAAGCAGGGGGCGTGAAAAACTGTTTTTT.

Written as DNA, the CDR3 is TGCAGCTTCCCAGGGAAGGACGACAATCAGCCCCAGCATTTT. Residues: CSFPGKDDNQPQHF. This chain uses TRBV29-1 with TRBJ1-5; D perhaps matches TRBD1 (5 bases). Trimming shortened V by 8 bases and J by 3 bases, and 17 bases separated the two germline ends. The CDR3 loop spans 14 amino acids. CDR1 and CDR2 from the germline V gene are SQVTM and ANQGSEA. Together with reference TRBV29-1 and TRBJ1-5, the CDR3 gives the full variable domain: SAVISQKPSRDICQRGTSLTIQCQVDSQVTMMFWYRQQPGQSLTLIATANQGSEATYESGFVIDKFPISRPNLTFSTLTVSNMSPEDSSIYLCSFPGKDDNQPQHFGDGTRLSIL.

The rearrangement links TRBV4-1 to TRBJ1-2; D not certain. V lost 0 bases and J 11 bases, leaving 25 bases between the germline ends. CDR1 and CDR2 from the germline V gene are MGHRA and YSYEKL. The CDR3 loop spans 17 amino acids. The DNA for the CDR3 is TGCGCCAGCAGCCAAGAGATAGAGTATATTACCGGGGTAGGTTACACCTTC. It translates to CASSQEIEYITGVGYTF.

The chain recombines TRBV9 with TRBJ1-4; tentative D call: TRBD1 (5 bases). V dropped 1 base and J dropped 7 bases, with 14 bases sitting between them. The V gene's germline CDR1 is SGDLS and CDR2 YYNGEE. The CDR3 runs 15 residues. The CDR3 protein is CASSVRERGGEKLFF. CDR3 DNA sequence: TGTGCCAGCAGCGTAAGGGAAAGGGGAGGTGAAAAACTGTTTTTT.

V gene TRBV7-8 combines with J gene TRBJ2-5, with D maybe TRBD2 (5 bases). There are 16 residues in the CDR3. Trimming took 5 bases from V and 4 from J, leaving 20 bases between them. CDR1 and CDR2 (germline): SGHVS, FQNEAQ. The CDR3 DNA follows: TGTGCCAGCAGCCGATATTCCCGGTCAGCGGCAGAGACCCAGTACTTC. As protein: CASSRYSRSAAETQYF.

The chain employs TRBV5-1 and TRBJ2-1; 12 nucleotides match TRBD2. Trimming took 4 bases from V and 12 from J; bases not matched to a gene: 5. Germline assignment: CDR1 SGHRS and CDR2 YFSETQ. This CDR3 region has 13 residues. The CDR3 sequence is CASSKTSGGTQFF. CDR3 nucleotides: TGCGCCAGCAGCAAAACTAGCGGGGGGACGCAGTTCTTC.

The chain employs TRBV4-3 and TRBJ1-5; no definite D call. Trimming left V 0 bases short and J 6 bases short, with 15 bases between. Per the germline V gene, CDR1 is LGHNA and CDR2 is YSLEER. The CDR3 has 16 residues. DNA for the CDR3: TGCGCCAGCAGCCAAGATCTCAGTGAGGGCAGTCAGCCCCAGCATTTT. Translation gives CASSQDLSEGSQPQHF.

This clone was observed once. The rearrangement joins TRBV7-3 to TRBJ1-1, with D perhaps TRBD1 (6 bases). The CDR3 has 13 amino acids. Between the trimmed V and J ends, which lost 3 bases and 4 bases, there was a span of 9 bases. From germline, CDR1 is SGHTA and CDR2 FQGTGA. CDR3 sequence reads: CASSLGAGTEAFF. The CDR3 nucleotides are TGTGCCAGCAGCTTGGGGGCGGGCACTGAAGCTTTCTTT.

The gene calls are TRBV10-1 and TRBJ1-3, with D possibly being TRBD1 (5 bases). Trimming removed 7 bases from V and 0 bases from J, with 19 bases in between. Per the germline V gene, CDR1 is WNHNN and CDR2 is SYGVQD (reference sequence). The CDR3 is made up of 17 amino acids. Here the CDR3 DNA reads TGCGCCAGCAATCCGGGACTCCGGAACGTCTCTGGAAACACCATATATTTT. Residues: CASNPGLRNVSGNTIYF.

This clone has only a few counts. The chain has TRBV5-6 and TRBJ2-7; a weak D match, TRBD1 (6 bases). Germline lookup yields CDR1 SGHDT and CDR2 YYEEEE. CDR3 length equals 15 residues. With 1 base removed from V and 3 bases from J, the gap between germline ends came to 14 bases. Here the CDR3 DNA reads TGTGCCAGCAGCTTGCAGGGACATCCGTTCTACGAGCAGTACTTC. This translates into CASSLQGHPFYEQYF.

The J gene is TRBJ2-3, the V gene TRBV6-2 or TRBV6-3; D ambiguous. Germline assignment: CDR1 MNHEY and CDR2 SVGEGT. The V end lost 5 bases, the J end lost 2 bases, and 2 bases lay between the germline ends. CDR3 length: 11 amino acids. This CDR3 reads CASSHTDTQYF. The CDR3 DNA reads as TGTGCCAGCAGTCACACAGATACGCAGTATTTT.

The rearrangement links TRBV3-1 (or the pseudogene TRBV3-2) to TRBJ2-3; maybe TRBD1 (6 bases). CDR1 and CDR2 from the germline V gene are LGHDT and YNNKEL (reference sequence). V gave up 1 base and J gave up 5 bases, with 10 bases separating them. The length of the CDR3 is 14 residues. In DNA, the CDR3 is TGTGCCAGCAGCCAAGCACAGGGAGAAGATACGCAGTATTTT. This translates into CASSQAQGEDTQYF.

For the CDR3, the DNA is TGTGCCAGCAGAGACAGGGGGCGCGACTATGGCTACACCTTC. The encoded protein is CASRDRGRDYGYTF. The chain links TRBV9 to TRBJ1-2, with 10 bases aligning to TRBD1. The length of the CDR3 is 14 residues. In germline, CDR1 is SGDLS, CDR2 YYNGEE. After removal of 5 bases from V and 3 bases from J, the junction contained 4 bases not matched to a gene.

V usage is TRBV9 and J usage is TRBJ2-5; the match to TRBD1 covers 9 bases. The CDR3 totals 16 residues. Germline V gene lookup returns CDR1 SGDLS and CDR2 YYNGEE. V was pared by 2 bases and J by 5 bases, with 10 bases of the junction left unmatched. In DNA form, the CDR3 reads TGTGCCAGCAGCGTCTCAGGACAGGGGATGAGGGAGACCCAGTACTTC. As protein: CASSVSGQGMRETQYF. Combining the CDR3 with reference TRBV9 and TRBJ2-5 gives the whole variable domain DSGVTQTPKHLITATGQRVTLRCSPRSGDLSVYWYQQSLDQGLQFLIQYYNGEERAKGNILERFSAQQFPDLHSELNLSSLELGDSALYFCASSVSGQGMRETQYFGPGTRLLVL.

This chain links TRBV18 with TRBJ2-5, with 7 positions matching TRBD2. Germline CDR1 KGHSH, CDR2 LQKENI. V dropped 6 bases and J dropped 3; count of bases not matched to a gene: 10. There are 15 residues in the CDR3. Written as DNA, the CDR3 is TGTGCCAGCTCCCCCTGGGGGGGACCCAAAGAGACCCAGTACTTC. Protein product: CASSPWGGPKETQYF.

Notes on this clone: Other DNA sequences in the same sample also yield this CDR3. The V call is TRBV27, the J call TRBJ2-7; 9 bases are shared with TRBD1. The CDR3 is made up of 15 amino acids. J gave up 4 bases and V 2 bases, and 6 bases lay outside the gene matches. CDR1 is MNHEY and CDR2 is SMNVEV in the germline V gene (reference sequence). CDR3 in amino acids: CASSLLGQGSYEQYF. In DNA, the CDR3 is TGTGCCAGCAGTTTACTCGGACAGGGGTCGTACGAGCAGTACTTC.